The present TCR beta chain was sequenced within a study of T cells in women clearing cervical HPV infection. Each participant carried one incident cervical HPV16 infection only. The CDR3 has 15 amino acids. The trim removed 3 bases at V and 4 bases at J, leaving 5 bases unmatched. CDR1 SGHAT and CDR2 FQNNGV come from the germline V gene. Comment on this clone: Its antigen remains unknown. The CDR3 extends 3 residues past the end of the read, so its final part is completed from the germline J gene.

Study outcomes and limitations: It is unknown whether associations predate infection; no effector/memory or HPV-specific sorting. Repertoire richness, not evenness, was significantly elevated in CIN3+ cases versus controls. Cases carried less TRBV6-7 than controls: 0.11% versus 0.16%.

The data were produced by immunoSEQ multiplex PCR, yet TCRdb's version contains in-frame clones alone and is incomplete. Recorded for this sample: more than 20,000 clones. This chain joins TRBV11-2 and TRBJ1-4, with 7 positions matching TRBD1. The material sequenced was blood buffy coat. The origin of this receptor is a woman between 18 and 70 years old with a cervical HPV16 infection that either progressed to CIN3+ or cleared (not recorded which). The CDR3: CASSFQGQYNEKLFF. The DNA read from the CDR3 is TGTGCCAGCAGCTTTCAGGGACAGTATAATGAAAAA.